The sequence of this T cell receptor beta chain was determined in a study of PD-L1 blockade in urothelial cancer. Looking at the study overall: Blood was tested 3 weeks (second dose) and 6 weeks into treatment.

The protocol was immunoSEQ multiplex PCR, while the TCRdb copy is restricted to in-frame clones and leaves out a portion. The data contain 35,000 to 45,000 clones, approximately 84% of them singletons. Germline CDR1 reads SGHTA; CDR2 reads FQGTGA. V shed 1 base, J shed 0 bases, and the junction held 15 bases outside the gene matches. This CDR3 spans 20 amino acids. The time point: peripheral blood 6 weeks after treatment start. Per patient, between 1 and 8 samples were collected at pretreatment and on-treatment time points. The gene calls are TRBV7-3 and TRBJ2-1, with TRBD2 matching 7 bases. This TCR came from a man aged 40-49 years with urothelial cancer. The specimen was PBMCs, collected around atezolizumab (anti-PD-L1) treatment. CDR3 sequence: CASSLMPSGGDGSSYNEQFF. The CDR3 DNA follows: TGTGCCAGCAGCTTAATGCCTAGCGGAGGAGACGGGAGCTCCTACAATGAGCAGTTCTTC.